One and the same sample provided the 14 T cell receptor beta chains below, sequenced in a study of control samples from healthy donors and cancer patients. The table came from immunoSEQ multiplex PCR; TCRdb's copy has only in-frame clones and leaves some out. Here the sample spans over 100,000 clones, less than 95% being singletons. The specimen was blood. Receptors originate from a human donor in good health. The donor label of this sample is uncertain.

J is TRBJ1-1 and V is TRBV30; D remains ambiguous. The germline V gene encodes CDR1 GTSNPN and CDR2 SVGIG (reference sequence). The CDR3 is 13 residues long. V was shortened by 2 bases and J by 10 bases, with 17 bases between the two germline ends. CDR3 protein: CAWSSLRRVGAFF. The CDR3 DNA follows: TGTGCCTGGAGTTCCCTGCGCCGCGTCGGAGCTTTCTTT.

CDR3 residues: CASSVGLPSPLHF. The CDR3, as DNA: TGTGCCAGCAGTGTGGGGTTACCTTCACCCCTCCACTTT. The chain has TRBV2 and TRBJ1-6; no clear D gene. The CDR3 covers 13 residues. Per germline, CDR1 SNHLY and CDR2 FYNNEI. V was shortened by 4 bases and J by 9 bases, with 10 bases between the two germline ends.

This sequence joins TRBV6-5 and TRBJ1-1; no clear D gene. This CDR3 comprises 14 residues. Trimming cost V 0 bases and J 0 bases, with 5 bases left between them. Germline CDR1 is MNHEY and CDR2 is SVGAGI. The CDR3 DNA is TGTGCCAGCAGTTACTCGGGCATGAACACTGAAGCTTTCTTT. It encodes CASSYSGMNTEAFF.

CDR3 sequence (DNA): TGCGCCAGCAGCCAAGTTTGGGGGAACCTGAACACTGAAGCTTTCTTT. Translation: CASSQVWGNLNTEAFF. This sequence joins TRBV4-1 and TRBJ1-1; perhaps TRBD1 as D (5 bases). CDR3 length: 16 residues. From germline, CDR1 is MGHRA and CDR2 YSYEKL. With 1 base removed from V and 0 bases from J, the gap between germline ends came to 12 bases.

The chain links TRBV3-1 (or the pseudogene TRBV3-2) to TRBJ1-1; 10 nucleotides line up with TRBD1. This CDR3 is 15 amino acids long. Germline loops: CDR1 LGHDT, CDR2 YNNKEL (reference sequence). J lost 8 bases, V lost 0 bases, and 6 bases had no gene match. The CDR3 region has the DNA TGTGCCAGCAGCCAAGATGGGACAGGGGTCGAGGAAGCTTTCTTT. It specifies CASSQDGTGVEEAFF.

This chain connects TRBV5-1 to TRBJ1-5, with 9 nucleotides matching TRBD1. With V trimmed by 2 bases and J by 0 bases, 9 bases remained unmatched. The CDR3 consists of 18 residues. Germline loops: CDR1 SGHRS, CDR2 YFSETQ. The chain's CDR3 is CASSFWDREEDSNQPQHF. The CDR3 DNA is TGCGCCAGCAGCTTTTGGGACAGGGAAGAGGATAGCAATCAGCCCCAGCATTTT.

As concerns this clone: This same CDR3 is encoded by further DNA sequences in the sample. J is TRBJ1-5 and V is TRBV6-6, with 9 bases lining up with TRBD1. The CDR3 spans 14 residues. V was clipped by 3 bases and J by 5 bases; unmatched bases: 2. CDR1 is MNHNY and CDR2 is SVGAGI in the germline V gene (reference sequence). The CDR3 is CASSYRDRDQPQHF. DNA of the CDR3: TGTGCCAGCAGTTATCGGGACAGGGATCAGCCCCAGCATTTT.

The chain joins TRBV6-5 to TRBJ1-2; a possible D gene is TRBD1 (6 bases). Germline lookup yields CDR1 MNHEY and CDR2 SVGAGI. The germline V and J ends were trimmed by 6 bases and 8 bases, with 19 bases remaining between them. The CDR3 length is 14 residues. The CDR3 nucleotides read TGTGCCAGCAGGGGGACCGCTAACAGGGTCGGCTACACCTTC. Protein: CASRGTANRVGYTF.

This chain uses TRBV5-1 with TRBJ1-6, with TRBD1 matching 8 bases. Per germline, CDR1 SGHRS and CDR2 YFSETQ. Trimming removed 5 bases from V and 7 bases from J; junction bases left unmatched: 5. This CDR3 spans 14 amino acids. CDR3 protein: CASRYGTGNSPLHF. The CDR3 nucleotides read TGCGCCAGCAGATATGGGACAGGAAATTCACCCCTCCACTTT.

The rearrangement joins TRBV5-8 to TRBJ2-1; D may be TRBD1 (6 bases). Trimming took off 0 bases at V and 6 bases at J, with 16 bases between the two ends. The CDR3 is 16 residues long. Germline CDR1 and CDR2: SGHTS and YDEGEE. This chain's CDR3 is CASSLGSRGLVNEQFF. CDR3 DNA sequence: TGTGCCAGCAGCTTGGGTAGCAGGGGATTAGTCAATGAGCAGTTCTTC.

The CDR3 coding sequence is TGTGCCAGCAGCCTAACCGGTGAAGCTTTCTTT. Amino acids: CASSLTGEAFF. V usage is TRBV28 and J usage is TRBJ1-1; D gene ambiguous. CDR3 length equals 11 residues. Trimming pared 6 bases from V and 7 bases from J, leaving 9 bases between. The germline V gene has CDR1 MDHEN and CDR2 SYDVKM.

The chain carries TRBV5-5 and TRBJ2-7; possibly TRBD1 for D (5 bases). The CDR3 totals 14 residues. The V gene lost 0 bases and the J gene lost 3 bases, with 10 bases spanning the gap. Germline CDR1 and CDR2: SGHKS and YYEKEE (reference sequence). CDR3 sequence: CASSLGTPFYEQYF. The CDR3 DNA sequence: TGTGCCAGCAGCTTGGGGACACCTTTCTACGAGCAGTACTTC.

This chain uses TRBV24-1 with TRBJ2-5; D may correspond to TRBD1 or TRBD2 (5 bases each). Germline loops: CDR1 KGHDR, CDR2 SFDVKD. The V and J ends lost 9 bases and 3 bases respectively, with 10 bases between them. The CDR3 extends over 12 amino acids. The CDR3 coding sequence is TGTGCCACCGCCGGGACGGAAGAGACCCAGTACTTC. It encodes CATAGTEETQYF.

The CDR3 coding sequence is TGTGCCAGCAGATCAGTAATCTCTGGGGCCAACGTCCTGACTTTC. This codes for CASRSVISGANVLTF. V and J are TRBV7-8 and TRBJ2-6; no firm D call. Germline V CDR1 and CDR2: SGHVS, FQNEAQ. Trimming cost V 6 bases and J 0 bases, with 9 bases left between them. The CDR3 sequence is 15 residues long.